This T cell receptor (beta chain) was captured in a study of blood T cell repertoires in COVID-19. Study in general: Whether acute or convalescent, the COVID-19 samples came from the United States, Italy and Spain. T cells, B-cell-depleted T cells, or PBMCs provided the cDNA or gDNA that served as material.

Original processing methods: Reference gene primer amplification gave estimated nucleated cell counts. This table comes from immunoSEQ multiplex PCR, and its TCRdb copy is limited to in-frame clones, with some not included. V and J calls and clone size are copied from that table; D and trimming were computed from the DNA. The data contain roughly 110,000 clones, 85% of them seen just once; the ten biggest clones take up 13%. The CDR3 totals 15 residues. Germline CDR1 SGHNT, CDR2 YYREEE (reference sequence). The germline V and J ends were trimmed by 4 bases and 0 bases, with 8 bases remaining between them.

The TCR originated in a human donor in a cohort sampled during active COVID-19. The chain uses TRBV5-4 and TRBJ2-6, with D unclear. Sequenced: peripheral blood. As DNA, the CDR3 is TGTGCCAGCAGCCCACAGAGCTCTGGGGCCAACGTCCTGACTTTC. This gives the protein CASSPQSSGANVLTF.